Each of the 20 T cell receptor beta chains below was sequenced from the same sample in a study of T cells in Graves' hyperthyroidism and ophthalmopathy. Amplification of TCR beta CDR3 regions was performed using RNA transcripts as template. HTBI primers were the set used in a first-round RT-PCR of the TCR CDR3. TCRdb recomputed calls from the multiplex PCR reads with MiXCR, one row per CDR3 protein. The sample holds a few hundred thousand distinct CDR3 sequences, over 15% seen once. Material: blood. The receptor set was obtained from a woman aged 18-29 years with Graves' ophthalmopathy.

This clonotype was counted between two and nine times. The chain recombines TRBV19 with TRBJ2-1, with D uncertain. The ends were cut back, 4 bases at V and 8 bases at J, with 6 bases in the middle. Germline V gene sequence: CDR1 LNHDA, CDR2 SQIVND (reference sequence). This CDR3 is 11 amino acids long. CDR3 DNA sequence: TGTGCCAGTAGTAACCTTTATGAGCAGTTCTTC. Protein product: CASSNLYEQFF.

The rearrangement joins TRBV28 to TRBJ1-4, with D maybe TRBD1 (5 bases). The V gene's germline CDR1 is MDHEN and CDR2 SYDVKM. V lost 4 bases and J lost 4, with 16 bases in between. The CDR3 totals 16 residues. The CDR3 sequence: CASSYRKWGLNEKLFF. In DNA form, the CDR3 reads TGTGCCAGCAGTTACCGTAAATGGGGCCTTAATGAAAAACTGTTTTTT.

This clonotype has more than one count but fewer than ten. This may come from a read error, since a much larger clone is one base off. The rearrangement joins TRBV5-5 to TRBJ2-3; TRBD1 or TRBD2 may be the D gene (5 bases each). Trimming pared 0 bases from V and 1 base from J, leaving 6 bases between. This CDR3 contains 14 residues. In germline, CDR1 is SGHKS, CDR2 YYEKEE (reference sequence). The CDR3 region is CASSLGDRTDTQYF. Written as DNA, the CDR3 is TGTGCCAGCAGCTTGGGGGACCGCACAGATACGCAGTATTTT.

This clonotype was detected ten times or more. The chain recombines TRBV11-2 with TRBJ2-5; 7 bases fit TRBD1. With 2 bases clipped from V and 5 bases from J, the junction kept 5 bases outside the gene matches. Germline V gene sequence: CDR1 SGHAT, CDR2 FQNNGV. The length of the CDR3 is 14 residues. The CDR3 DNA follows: TGTGCCAGCAGCTTAACAGGGACAGCCGAGACCCAGTACTTC. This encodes CASSLTGTAETQYF.

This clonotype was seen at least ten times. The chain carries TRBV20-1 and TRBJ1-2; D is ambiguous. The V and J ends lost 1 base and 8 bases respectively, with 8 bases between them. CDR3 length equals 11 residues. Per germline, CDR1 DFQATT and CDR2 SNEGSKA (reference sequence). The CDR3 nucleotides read TGCAGTGCTAGAGGAGACTCAGGCTACACCTTC. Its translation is CSARGDSGYTF.

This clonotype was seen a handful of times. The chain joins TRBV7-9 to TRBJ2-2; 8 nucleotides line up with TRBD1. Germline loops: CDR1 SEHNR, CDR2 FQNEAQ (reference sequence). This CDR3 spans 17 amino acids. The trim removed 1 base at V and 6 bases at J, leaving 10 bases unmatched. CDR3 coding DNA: TGTGCCAGCAGCTTAGATTATAAGGACAGGGCATCCGGGGAGCTGTTTTTT. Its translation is CASSLDYKDRASGELFF.

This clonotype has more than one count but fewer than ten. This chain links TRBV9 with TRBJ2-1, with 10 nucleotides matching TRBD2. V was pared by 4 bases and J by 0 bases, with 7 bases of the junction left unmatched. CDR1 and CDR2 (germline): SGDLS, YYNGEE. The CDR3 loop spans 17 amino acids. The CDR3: CASSPSGGPSSYNEQFF. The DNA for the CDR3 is TGTGCCAGCAGCCCTAGCGGGGGTCCTAGCTCCTACAATGAGCAGTTCTTC.

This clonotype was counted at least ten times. CDR3 protein: CASSSNLGTLKAFF. The DNA of the CDR3 is TGTGCCAGCAGTTCAAACTTGGGGACACTTAAAGCTTTCTTT. The chain has TRBV28 and TRBJ1-1; possibly TRBD1 for D (6 bases). CDR1 is MDHEN and CDR2 is SYDVKM in the germline V gene. CDR3 size: 14 residues. The ends were cut back, 4 bases at V and 9 bases at J, with 18 bases in the middle.

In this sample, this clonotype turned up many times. CDR3: CAWRKAGGGNEQFF. The DNA for the CDR3 is TGTGCCTGGAGAAAAGCGGGAGGGGGCAATGAGCAGTTCTTC. The chain carries TRBV30 and TRBJ2-1, with 10 bases that match TRBD2. Germline trimming cut 3 bases from V and 6 bases from J; bases unmatched to any gene: 5. There are 14 residues in the CDR3. Germline V gene lookup returns CDR1 GTSNPN and CDR2 SVGIG (reference sequence).

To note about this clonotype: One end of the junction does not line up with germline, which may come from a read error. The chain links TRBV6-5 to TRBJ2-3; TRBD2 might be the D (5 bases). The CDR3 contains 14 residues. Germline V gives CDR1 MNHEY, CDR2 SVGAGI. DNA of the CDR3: TGTTCCAGCAGTTCAGGACGGGACACAGATACGCAGTATTTT. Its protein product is CSSSSGRDTDTQYF.

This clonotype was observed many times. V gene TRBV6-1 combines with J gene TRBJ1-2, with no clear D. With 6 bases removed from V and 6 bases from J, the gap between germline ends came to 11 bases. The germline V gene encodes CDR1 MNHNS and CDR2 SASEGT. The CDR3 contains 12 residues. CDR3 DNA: TGTGCCAGCAGCGACGGGAGGGATGGCTACACCTTC. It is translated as CASSDGRDGYTF.

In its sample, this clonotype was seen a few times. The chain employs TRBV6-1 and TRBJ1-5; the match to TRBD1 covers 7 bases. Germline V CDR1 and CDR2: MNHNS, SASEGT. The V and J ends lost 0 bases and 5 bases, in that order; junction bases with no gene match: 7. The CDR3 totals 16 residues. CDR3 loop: CASSEASGDSDQPQHF. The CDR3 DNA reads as TGTGCCAGCAGTGAAGCTTCCGGGGACAGCGATCAGCCCCAGCATTTT.

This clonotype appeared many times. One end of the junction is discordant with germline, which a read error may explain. The CDR3 DNA follows: TGTGCCAGCAGGGTTTCGAGAGGGGGAGTGAACACTGGAGCTTTCTTT. Residues: CASRVSRGGVNTGAFF. The chain carries TRBV2 and TRBJ1-1, with a possible D match to TRBD1 (6 bases). Germline V gene sequence: CDR1 SNHLY, CDR2 FYNNEI. The CDR3 spans 16 residues.

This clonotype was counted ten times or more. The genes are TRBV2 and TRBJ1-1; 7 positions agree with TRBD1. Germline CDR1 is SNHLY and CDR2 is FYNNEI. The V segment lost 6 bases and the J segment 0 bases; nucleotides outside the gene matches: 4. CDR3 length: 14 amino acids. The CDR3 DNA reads TGTGCCAGCAGAGCGGACAGGCTGAACACTGAAGCTTTCTTT. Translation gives CASRADRLNTEAFF.

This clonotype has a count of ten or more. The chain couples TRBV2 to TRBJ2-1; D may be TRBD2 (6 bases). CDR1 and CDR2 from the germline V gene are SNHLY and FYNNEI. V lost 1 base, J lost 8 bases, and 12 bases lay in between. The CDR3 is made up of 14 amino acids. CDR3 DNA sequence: TGTGCCAGCAGTGAAGGTGATGGGGAGGATGAGCAGTTCTTC. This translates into CASSEGDGEDEQFF.

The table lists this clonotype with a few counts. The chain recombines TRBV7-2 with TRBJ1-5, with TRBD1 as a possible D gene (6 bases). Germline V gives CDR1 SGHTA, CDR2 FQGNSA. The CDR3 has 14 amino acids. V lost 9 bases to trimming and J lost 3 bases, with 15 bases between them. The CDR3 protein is CASSMGGHNQPQHF. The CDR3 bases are TGTGCCAGTAGTATGGGGGGGCACAATCAGCCCCAGCATTTT.

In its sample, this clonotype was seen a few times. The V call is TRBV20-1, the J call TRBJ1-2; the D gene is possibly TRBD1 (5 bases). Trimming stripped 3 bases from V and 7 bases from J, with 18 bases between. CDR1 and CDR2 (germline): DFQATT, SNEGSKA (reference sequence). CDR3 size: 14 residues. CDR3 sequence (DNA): TGCAGTGCTAGGATTATGGGTGGGGCGAGTGGCTACACCTTC. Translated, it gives CSARIMGGASGYTF.

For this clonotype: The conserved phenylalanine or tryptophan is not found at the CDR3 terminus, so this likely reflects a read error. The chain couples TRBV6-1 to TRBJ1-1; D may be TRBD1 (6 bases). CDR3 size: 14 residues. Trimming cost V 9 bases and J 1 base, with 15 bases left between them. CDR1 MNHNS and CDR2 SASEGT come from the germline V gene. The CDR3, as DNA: TGTGCCAGTGGGGGCTGGAAAGCGAACACTGAAGCTTTCCTT. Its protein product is CASGGWKANTEAFL.

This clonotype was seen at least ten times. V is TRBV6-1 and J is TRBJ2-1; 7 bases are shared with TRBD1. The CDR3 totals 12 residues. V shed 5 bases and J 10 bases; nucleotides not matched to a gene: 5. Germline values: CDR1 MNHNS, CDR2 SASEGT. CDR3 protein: CASSRDSEEQFF. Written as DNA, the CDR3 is TGTGCCAGCAGTCGGGACAGTGAGGAGCAGTTCTTC.

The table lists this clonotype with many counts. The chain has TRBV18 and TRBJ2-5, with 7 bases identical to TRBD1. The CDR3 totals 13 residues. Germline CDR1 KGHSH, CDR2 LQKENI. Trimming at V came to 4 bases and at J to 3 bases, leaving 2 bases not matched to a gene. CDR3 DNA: TGTGCCAGCTCACAGGGACAGAAAGAGACCCAGTACTTC. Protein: CASSQGQKETQYF.